These T cell receptor beta chains were read from a single sample in a study of monozygotic twins with inflammatory bowel disease. TCRdb derives one entry per CDR3 protein from the 5' RACE reads, leaving out DNA. This sample contains about 130,000 distinct CDR3 sequences. Sequencing was performed on blood. The receptors shown here come from a human donor with ulcerative colitis or Crohn's disease, or a healthy co-twin of an affected twin (not recorded which). Each CDR3 is given with its conserved first and last residue.

V gene: TRBV12-3/TRBV12-4; J gene: TRBJ2-5; CDR3 length: 15; CDR3 protein: CASSARDRGQETQYF
V gene: TRBV4-2; J gene: TRBJ1-4; CDR3 length: 16; CDR3 protein: CASSTQQGQGGEKLFF
V gene: TRBV12-3/TRBV12-4; J gene: TRBJ2-7; CDR3 length: 13; CDR3 protein: CASSSGGTSEQYF
V gene: TRBV20-1; J gene: TRBJ2-5; CDR3 length: 15; CDR3 protein: CSAREPGTYQETQYF
V gene: TRBV10-3; J gene: TRBJ2-1; CDR3 length: 13; CDR3 protein: CAISVGPYNEQFF
V gene: TRBV9; J gene: TRBJ2-3; CDR3 length: 16; CDR3 protein: CASSGGPSGPRNTQYF
V gene: TRBV20-1; J gene: TRBJ1-1; CDR3 length: 14; CDR3 protein: CSARSGDSNTEAFF
V gene: TRBV5-1; J gene: TRBJ2-6; CDR3 length: 15; CDR3 protein: CASSATGTGANVLTF
V gene: TRBV6-1; J gene: TRBJ2-5; CDR3 length: 18; CDR3 protein: CASHFGGLAGGGQETQYF
V gene: TRBV5-1; J gene: TRBJ2-1; CDR3 length: 18; CDR3 protein: CASSPGVGRDGSYNEQFF
V gene: TRBV20-1; J gene: TRBJ2-3; CDR3 length: 14; CDR3 protein: CSAGGAGGTDTQYF
V gene: TRBV29-1; J gene: TRBJ2-1; CDR3 length: 11; CDR3 protein: CSGRELYEQFF
V gene: TRBV7-9; J gene: TRBJ2-7; CDR3 length: 15; CDR3 protein: CASTHVIQGGYEQYF
V gene: TRBV20-1; J gene: TRBJ1-2; CDR3 length: 12; CDR3 protein: CSASPGTAGYTF
V gene: TRBV10-1; J gene: TRBJ2-3; CDR3 length: 16; CDR3 protein: CASSDWAGGAPDTQYF
V gene: TRBV20-1; J gene: TRBJ2-2; CDR3 length: 14; CDR3 protein: CSVKTPVGTGELFF
V gene: TRBV5-5; J gene: TRBJ2-2; CDR3 length: 15; CDR3 protein: CASSLRAGNTGELFF
V gene: TRBV27; J gene: TRBJ2-1; CDR3 length: 15; CDR3 protein: CASSTGTRNYNEQFF
V gene: TRBV29-1; J gene: TRBJ1-4; CDR3 length: 13; CDR3 protein: CSVAGGYNEKLFF
V gene: TRBV7-2; J gene: TRBJ2-1; CDR3 length: 16; CDR3 protein: CASRLARDREEYEQFF
V gene: TRBV3-1; J gene: TRBJ2-7; CDR3 length: 15; CDR3 protein: CASSQGTTGKYEQYF
V gene: TRBV11-2; J gene: TRBJ2-1; CDR3 length: 12; CDR3 protein: CASSLGASEQFF
V gene: TRBV20-1; J gene: TRBJ1-5; CDR3 length: 16; CDR3 protein: CSARDPGQGFNQPQHF
V gene: TRBV6-1; J gene: TRBJ2-2; CDR3 length: 15; CDR3 protein: CASKGVGRGTGELFF
V gene: TRBV19; J gene: TRBJ1-5; CDR3 length: 15; CDR3 protein: CASSPVGQFNQPQHF
V gene: TRBV20-1; J gene: TRBJ1-2; CDR3 length: 14; CDR3 protein: CSADPGQIGRGYTF
V gene: TRBV19; J gene: TRBJ2-3; CDR3 length: 16; CDR3 protein: CASSTRTGGRRDTQYF
V gene: TRBV6-4; J gene: TRBJ2-1; CDR3 length: 13; CDR3 protein: CASSDSGWDEQFF
V gene: TRBV15; J gene: TRBJ1-1; CDR3 length: 14; CDR3 protein: CATSRDYGQAEAFF
V gene: TRBV11-1; J gene: TRBJ2-3; CDR3 length: 15; CDR3 protein: CASRRSGSWTDTQYF
V gene: TRBV29-1; J gene: TRBJ1-1; CDR3 length: 14; CDR3 protein: CSVEGGRVNTEAFF
V gene: TRBV7-8; J gene: TRBJ2-1; CDR3 length: 16; CDR3 protein: CASIPLASGLYNEQFF
V gene: TRBV7-8; J gene: TRBJ1-1; CDR3 length: 18; CDR3 protein: CASSLAHPEGWVNTEAFF
V gene: TRBV20-1; J gene: TRBJ2-2; CDR3 length: 15; CDR3 protein: CSASGGTSVTGELFF
V gene: TRBV29-1; J gene: TRBJ1-1; CDR3 length: 14; CDR3 protein: CSVGRGSGDTEAFF
V gene: TRBV27; J gene: TRBJ1-2; CDR3 length: 15; CDR3 protein: CASITRSTGIYRYTF
V gene: TRBV5-1; J gene: TRBJ2-1; CDR3 length: 17; CDR3 protein: CASSFEGTTQRNNEQFF
V gene: TRBV29-1; J gene: TRBJ1-3; CDR3 length: 16; CDR3 protein: CSVEAPGQRSGNTIYF
V gene: TRBV29-1; J gene: TRBJ2-1; CDR3 length: 15; CDR3 protein: CSVERLAGPSNEQFF
V gene: TRBV27; J gene: TRBJ2-5; CDR3 length: 14; CDR3 protein: CASTKLGTGETQYF
V gene: TRBV3-1; J gene: TRBJ1-5; CDR3 length: 14; CDR3 protein: CASSQEGINQPQHF
V gene: TRBV20-1; J gene: TRBJ2-7; CDR3 length: 15; CDR3 protein: CSARDTGRPTYEQYF
V gene: TRBV28; J gene: TRBJ2-1; CDR3 length: 14; CDR3 protein: CASIHGGRSNEQFF
V gene: TRBV7-3; J gene: TRBJ2-3; CDR3 length: 17; CDR3 protein: CASSGRQGAWTADTQYF